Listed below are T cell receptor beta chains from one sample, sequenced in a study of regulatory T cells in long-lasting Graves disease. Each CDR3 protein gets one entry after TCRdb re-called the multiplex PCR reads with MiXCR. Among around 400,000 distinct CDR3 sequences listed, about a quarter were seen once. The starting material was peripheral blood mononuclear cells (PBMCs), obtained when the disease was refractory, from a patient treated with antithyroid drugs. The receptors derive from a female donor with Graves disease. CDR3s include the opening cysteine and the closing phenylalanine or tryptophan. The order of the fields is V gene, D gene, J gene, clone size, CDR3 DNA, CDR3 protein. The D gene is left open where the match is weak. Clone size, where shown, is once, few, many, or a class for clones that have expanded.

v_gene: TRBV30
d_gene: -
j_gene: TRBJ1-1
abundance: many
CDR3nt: TGTGCCTGGAGCGTGACGGGGTCCCCTGAAGCTTTCTTT
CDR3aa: CAWSVTGSPEAFF

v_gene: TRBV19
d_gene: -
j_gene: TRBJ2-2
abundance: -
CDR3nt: TGTGCCAGTCATACCGGGGCACTCTTGAACACCGGGGAGCTGTTTTTT
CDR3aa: CASHTGALLNTGELFF

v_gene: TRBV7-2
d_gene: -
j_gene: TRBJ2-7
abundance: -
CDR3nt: TGTGCCAGCAGCCCAGGCTTTTCCCGCCTCTACGAGCAGTACTTC
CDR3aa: CASSPGFSRLYEQYF

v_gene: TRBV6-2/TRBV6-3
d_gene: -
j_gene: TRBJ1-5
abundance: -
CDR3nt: TGTGCCAGCAGCCCTAGACGGCGTCATCAGCCCCAGCATTTT
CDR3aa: CASSPRRRHQPQHF

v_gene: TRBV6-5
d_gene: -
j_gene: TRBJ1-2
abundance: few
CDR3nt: TGTGCCAGCAGTTACCCGGACACGGCCAATGGCTACACCTTC
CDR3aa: CASSYPDTANGYTF

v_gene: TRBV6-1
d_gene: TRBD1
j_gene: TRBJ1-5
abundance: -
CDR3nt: TGTGCCAGCAGTGAAGGAACAGGGGCCACGGGAAATCAGCCCCAGCATTTT
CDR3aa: CASSEGTGATGNQPQHF

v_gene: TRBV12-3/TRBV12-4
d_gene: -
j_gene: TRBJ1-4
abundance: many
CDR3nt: TGTGCCAGCAGTCCTCGTGAGGGGCGTGAAAAACTGTTTTTT
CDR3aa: CASSPREGREKLFF

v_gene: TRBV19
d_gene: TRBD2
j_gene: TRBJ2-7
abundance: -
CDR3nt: TGTGCCAGTAGTCACCCTGGGGGACTAGCGGTATACGAGCAGTACTTC
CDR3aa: CASSHPGGLAVYEQYF

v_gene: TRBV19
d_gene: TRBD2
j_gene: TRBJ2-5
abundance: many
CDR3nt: TGTGCCAGTACCGCTAGCGGGAGGAACGGAAGAGAGACCCAGTACTTC
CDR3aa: CASTASGRNGRETQYF

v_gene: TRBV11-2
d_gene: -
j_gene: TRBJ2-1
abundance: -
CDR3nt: TGTGCCAGCAGCTTAGAAGGCAGAAACAATGAGCAGTTCTTC
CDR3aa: CASSLEGRNNEQFF

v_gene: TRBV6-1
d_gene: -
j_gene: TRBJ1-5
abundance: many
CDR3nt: TGTGCCAGCACCTCAGGGGTAGGGCAGCCCCAGCATTTT
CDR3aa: CASTSGVGQPQHF

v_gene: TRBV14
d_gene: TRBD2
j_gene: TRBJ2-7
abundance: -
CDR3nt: TGTGCCAGCAGCCTCTGGCCGGGACTAGCGGGGTCTTTCCACGAGCAGTACTTC
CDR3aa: CASSLWPGLAGSFHEQYF

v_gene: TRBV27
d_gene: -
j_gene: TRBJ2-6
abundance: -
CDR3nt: TGTGCCAGCAGCCGCACATGGGCCAACGTCCTGACTTTC
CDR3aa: CASSRTWANVLTF

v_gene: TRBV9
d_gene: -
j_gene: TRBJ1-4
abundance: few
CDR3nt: TGTGCCAGCAGCGTTGGGTACGATGAAAAACTGTTTTTT
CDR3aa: CASSVGYDEKLFF

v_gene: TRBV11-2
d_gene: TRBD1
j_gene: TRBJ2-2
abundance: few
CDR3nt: TGTGCCAGCAGGGACAGGGCCAACACCGGGGAGCTGTTTTTT
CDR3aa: CASRDRANTGELFF

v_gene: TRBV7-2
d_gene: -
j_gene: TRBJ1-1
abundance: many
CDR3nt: TGTGCCAGCAGTTTACGGGGGGCGTCCACTGAAGCTTTCTTT
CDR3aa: CASSLRGASTEAFF

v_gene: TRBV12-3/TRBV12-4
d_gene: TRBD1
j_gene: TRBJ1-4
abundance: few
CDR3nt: TGTGCCAGCAGTTTCGGAGGGGGCGAATATGAAAAACTGTTTTTT
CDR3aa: CASSFGGGEYEKLFF

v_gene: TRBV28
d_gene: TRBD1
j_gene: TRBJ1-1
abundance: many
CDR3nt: TGTGCCAGCAGTTTGGGAGGGACAGGGAGCGACACTTTCTTT
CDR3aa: CASSLGGTGSDTFF

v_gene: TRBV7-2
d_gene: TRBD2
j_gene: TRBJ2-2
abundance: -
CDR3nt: TGTGCCAGCAGCTTTACTAGCGCGAACACCGGGGAGCTGTTTTTT
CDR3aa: CASSFTSANTGELFF

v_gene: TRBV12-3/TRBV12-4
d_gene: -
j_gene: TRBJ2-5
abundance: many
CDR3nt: TGTGCCAGCAGTTTGTCGCTAGCTGGAGAGACCCAGTACTTC
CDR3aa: CASSLSLAGETQYF

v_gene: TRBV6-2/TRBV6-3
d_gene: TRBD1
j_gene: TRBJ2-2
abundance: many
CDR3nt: TGTGCCAGCAGCTCAGACAGGGAATCGGACACCGGGGAGCTGTTTTTT
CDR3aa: CASSSDRESDTGELFF

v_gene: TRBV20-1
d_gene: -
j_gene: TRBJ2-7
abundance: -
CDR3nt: TGCAGTGCTAGAGATTTCTCGGAGGCCTACGAGCAGTACTTC
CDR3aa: CSARDFSEAYEQYF

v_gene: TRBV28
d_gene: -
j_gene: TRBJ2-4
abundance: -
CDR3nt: TGTGCCAGCAAGAAGGAAGTCAAAAACATTCAGTACTTC
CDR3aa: CASKKEVKNIQYF

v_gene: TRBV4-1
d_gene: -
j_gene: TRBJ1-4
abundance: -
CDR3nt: TGCGCCAGCAGCCAAAGGACTAATGAAAAACTGTTTTTT
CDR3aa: CASSQRTNEKLFF

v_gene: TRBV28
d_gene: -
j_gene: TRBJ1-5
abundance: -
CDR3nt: TGTGCCAGCACGACTCTAAGCAATCAGCCCCAGCATTTT
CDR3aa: CASTTLSNQPQHF

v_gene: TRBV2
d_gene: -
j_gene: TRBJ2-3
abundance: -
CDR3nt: TGTGCCAGCAGTGAGGTGAAAGGGCCGAAAACTATGTATTTT
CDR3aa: CASSEVKGPKTMYF

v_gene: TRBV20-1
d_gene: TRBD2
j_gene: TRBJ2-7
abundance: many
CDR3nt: TGCAGTGCTATGACTAGCGGGAGTTTGGAGCAGTACTTC
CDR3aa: CSAMTSGSLEQYF

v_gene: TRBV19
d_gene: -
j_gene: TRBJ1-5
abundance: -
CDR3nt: TGTGCCAGTAAGGGCCAGAGCAATCAGCCCCAGCATTTT
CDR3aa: CASKGQSNQPQHF